These 32 T cell receptor beta chains were all obtained from the same sample, sequenced in a study of T cell repertoires in cytomegalovirus infection. TCRdb called the reads again in MiXCR, with one record for every CDR3 protein. The sample has under 850,000 distinct CDR3 sequences; about 40% are singletons. The sample consisted of PBMCs. Receptors were obtained from a human donor in good health (CMV status not recorded). Some clones in this sample may be carry-over from other donors' samples.

V gene TRBV7-2 combines with J gene TRBJ2-1; TRBD2 might be the D (5 bases). Germline CDR1 is SGHTA and CDR2 is FQGNSA. The length of the CDR3 is 15 residues. Trimming took 6 bases from V and 3 from J, leaving 15 bases between them. This CDR3 is CASRTETGFYNEQFF. DNA of the CDR3: TGTGCCAGCAGGACGGAAACGGGGTTCTACAATGAGCAGTTCTTC.

This clonotype appeared a single time. This sequence joins TRBV12-3 or TRBV12-4 and TRBJ2-7; D remains unclear. Trimming took 4 bases from V and 4 from J, leaving 8 bases between them. The CDR3 is 12 residues long. Here the CDR3 reads CASSYQVYEQYF. Written as DNA, the CDR3 is TGTGCCAGCAGTTATCAGGTGTACGAGCAGTACTTC.

A note on this clonotype: One junction end disagrees with the germline gene, perhaps due to a read error. The chain carries TRBV7-3 and TRBJ2-4, with D possibly being TRBD2 (5 bases). The germline gives CDR1 SGHTA, CDR2 FQGTGA. The CDR3 is 12 amino acids. Here the CDR3 DNA reads TGTGCCAGCATCTTCCAGAGTCGGGATCCGGACTTC. It is translated as CASIFQSRDPDF.

This chain joins TRBV12-3 or TRBV12-4 and TRBJ1-1; weak D call: TRBD1 (6 bases). Between the trimmed V and J ends, which lost 8 bases and 5 bases, there was a span of 15 bases. This CDR3 has 13 amino acids. The CDR3 here is CASLLRQETEAFF. CDR3 in DNA: TGTGCCAGCCTTTTGAGACAGGAAACTGAAGCTTTCTTT.

The sample holds a few counts of this clonotype. The chain is built from TRBV7-9 and TRBJ2-7; 7 bases align to TRBD2. CDR3 length: 12 amino acids. From germline, CDR1 is SEHNR and CDR2 FQNEAQ (reference sequence). With 3 bases clipped from V and 7 bases from J, the junction kept 3 bases outside the gene matches. The CDR3 region is CASSFSGGEQYF. CDR3 DNA sequence: TGTGCCAGCAGCTTTTCGGGGGGTGAGCAGTACTTC. Based on the CDR3 plus reference TRBV7-9 and TRBJ2-7, the full variable domain is DTGVSQNPRHKITKRGQNVTFRCDPISEHNRLYWYRQTLGQGPEFLTYFQNEAQLEKSRLLSDRFSAERPKGSFSTLEIQRTEQGDSAMYLCASSFSGGEQYFGPGTRLTVT.

The sample holds many counts of this clonotype. The genes are TRBV7-2 and TRBJ2-3; 10 bases align to TRBD2. CDR3 size: 17 residues. CDR1 and CDR2 (germline): SGHTA, FQGNSA. Trimming at V came to 0 bases and at J to 4 bases, leaving 7 bases not matched to a gene. The chain's CDR3 is CASSLALAGDYPDTQYF. The CDR3 DNA reads as TGTGCCAGCAGCTTAGCCCTAGCGGGAGATTATCCAGATACGCAGTATTTT.

The chain combines TRBV28 with TRBJ2-7; D is possibly TRBD1 (6 bases). V dropped 6 bases and J dropped 6 bases, with 12 bases sitting between them. CDR3 length: 12 residues. Germline lookup yields CDR1 MDHEN and CDR2 SYDVKM. For the CDR3, the DNA is TGTGCCAGCAGGGGGACATTGGGCGAGCAGTACTTC. As protein: CASRGTLGEQYF.

Notes on this clonotype: Since the CDR3 does not end with the conserved phenylalanine or tryptophan, this likely comes from a read error. The chain recombines TRBV12-3 or TRBV12-4 with TRBJ2-5; no clear D gene. The V end lost 3 bases, the J end lost 5 bases, and 4 bases lay between the germline ends. The CDR3 has 11 amino acids. CDR3 loop: CASSFRETQYL. The CDR3 bases are TGTGCCAGCAGTTTCAGGGAGACCCAGTACTTA.

This clonotype has more than one count but fewer than ten. The genes are TRBV4-1 and TRBJ2-3; D gene unclear. The V gene lost 1 base and the J gene lost 6 bases, with 8 bases spanning the gap. The CDR3 is 13 amino acids. From germline, CDR1 is MGHRA and CDR2 YSYEKL. The CDR3 sequence is CASSQVLTDTQYF. The CDR3 nucleotides are TGCGCCAGCAGCCAAGTATTGACGGATACGCAGTATTTT.

The table lists this clonotype with a count of one. A much larger clone is a single base away; this may be a read error. The chain has TRBV7-2 and TRBJ1-4; 8 bases map to TRBD1. V was clipped by 6 bases and J by 10 bases; unmatched bases: 10. The CDR3 loop spans 14 amino acids. Germline-derived CDR1 and CDR2 are SGHTA and FQGNSA. Written as DNA, the CDR3 is TGTACCAGCAGGCCGGAGACAGGGGTGGGAAAACTGTTTTTT. Translated: CTSRPETGVGKLFF.

In nucleotides, the CDR3 is TGTGCCAGCAGCCAAGACCAGGGTCTCGTCGGAAACACCATATATTTT. It translates to CASSQDQGLVGNTIYF. J is TRBJ1-3 and V is TRBV2; TRBD1 might be the D (5 bases). The V end was cut by 6 bases, the J end by 4 bases, with 19 bases between. Per the germline V gene, CDR1 is SNHLY and CDR2 is FYNNEI. The CDR3 consists of 16 residues.

This clonotype was counted between two and nine times. V gene TRBV6-1 combines with J gene TRBJ1-1; D unresolved. The V and J ends lost 8 bases and 8 bases respectively, with 6 bases between them. The germline V gene has CDR1 MNHNS and CDR2 SASEGT. The length of the CDR3 is 9 residues. CDR3: CASGLEAFF. CDR3 sequence (DNA): TGTGCCAGCGGTCTGGAAGCTTTCTTT.

The chain uses TRBV6-6 and TRBJ2-5, with 8 bases that match TRBD2. The germline CDR1 and CDR2 sequences are MNHNY and SVGAGI (reference sequence). The trim removed 1 base at V and 12 bases at J, leaving 13 bases unmatched. This CDR3 has 15 residues. The chain's CDR3 is CASSYFREGQKGEYF. CDR3 DNA sequence: TGTGCCAGCAGTTACTTCCGGGAGGGTCAAAAAGGTGAGTACTTC.

CDR3 nucleotide sequence: TGTGCCAGCAGTTTTTTCGAAGGTCCCTCCAAGACAGGGACTGAAGCTTTCTTT. Translating gives CASSFFEGPSKTGTEAFF. The chain carries TRBV28 and TRBJ1-1; TRBD1 matches 7 bases. Unmatched junction bases numbered 18, after V lost 3 bases and J lost 5 bases. In germline, CDR1 is MDHEN, CDR2 SYDVKM. The CDR3 consists of 18 residues.

J is TRBJ1-4 and V is TRBV5-6; possibly TRBD1 for D (6 bases). The V gene lost 4 bases and the J gene lost 6 bases, with 13 bases spanning the gap. In germline, CDR1 is SGHDT, CDR2 YYEEEE. The CDR3 runs 14 residues. The CDR3 nucleotides are TGTGCCAGCAGCCCCGGACAGAGTTATGAAAAACTGTTTTTT. Its protein is CASSPGQSYEKLFF.

The chain uses TRBV6-5 and TRBJ1-2; D perhaps matches TRBD1 (6 bases). The CDR3 is 16 residues long. CDR1 MNHEY and CDR2 SVGAGI come from the germline V gene. Trimming took 2 bases from V and 3 from J, leaving 16 bases between them. CDR3: CASSYAVRGEDYGYTF. CDR3 sequence (DNA): TGTGCCAGCAGTTACGCCGTCAGGGGTGAAGACTATGGCTACACCTTC.

This clonotype occurred a few times. The chain has TRBV20-1 and TRBJ1-5; 7 bases map to TRBD1. In germline, CDR1 is DFQATT, CDR2 SNEGSKA (reference sequence). J lost 3 bases, V lost 3 bases, and 14 bases had no gene match. The CDR3 has 17 amino acids. CDR3 in DNA: TGCAGTGCTAGCGAGTCTGAAGGGACAGCTAACAATCAGCCCCAGCATTTT. Translating it yields CSASESEGTANNQPQHF.

This chain connects TRBV28 to TRBJ1-2; possibly TRBD1 for D (5 bases). Deletions cut 2 bases from V and 4 bases from J, with 17 bases between. Germline V gives CDR1 MDHEN, CDR2 SYDVKM. There are 16 residues in the CDR3. The CDR3 coding sequence is TGTGCCAGCAGTTTACTGTTAGCACAGGAGGGCTATGGCTACACCTTC. Translated, it gives CASSLLLAQEGYGYTF.

The chain uses TRBV27 and TRBJ1-2; 10 bases line up with TRBD1. Germline assignment: CDR1 MNHEY and CDR2 SMNVEV (reference sequence). The ends lost 5 bases at V and 8 bases at J; junction bases unmatched: 11. The CDR3 sequence is 15 residues long. The CDR3 protein is CASSPSDRGLRGYTF. The CDR3 DNA is TGTGCCAGCAGTCCGTCCGACAGGGGGCTTCGAGGCTACACCTTC.

This rearrangement joins TRBV19 to TRBJ2-7; D may be TRBD1 (5 bases). The length of the CDR3 is 15 residues. Trimming took off 5 bases at V and 2 bases at J, with 16 bases between the two ends. Germline V gene sequence: CDR1 LNHDA, CDR2 SQIVND (reference sequence). CDR3 DNA sequence: TGTGCCAGTAGTCCGAGCACAGGACAAGCCTACGAGCAGTACTTC. This gives the protein CASSPSTGQAYEQYF. Full variable domain (outside the CDR3, taken from reference TRBV19 and TRBJ2-7): DGGITQSPKYLFRKEGQNVTLSCEQNLNHDAMYWYRQDPGQGLRLIYYSQIVNDFQKGDIAEGYSVSREKKESFPLTVTSAQKNPTAFYLCASSPSTGQAYEQYFGPGTRLTVT.

Regarding this clonotype: A much larger clone differs by one base, so this may be a read error. V gene TRBV7-2 combines with J gene TRBJ2-2, with D perhaps TRBD2 (6 bases). The CDR3 is 15 residues long. Trimming pared 5 bases from V and 4 bases from J, leaving 14 bases between. The V gene's germline CDR1 is SGHTA and CDR2 FQGNSA. The CDR3 DNA sequence: TGTGCCAGCAGCCCCTCCGGGACTGTCACCGGGGAGCTGTTTTTT. Amino acid sequence: CASSPSGTVTGELFF.

The genes are TRBV29-1 and TRBJ1-6; 10 bases are a match to TRBD1. Losses at the gene ends were 6 bases for V and 10 bases for J; bases not matched to a gene: 6. CDR3 length equals 13 residues. CDR1 and CDR2 (germline): SQVTM, ANQGSEA. This CDR3 is CSVRDRGESPLHF. The CDR3 coding sequence is TGCAGCGTCCGGGACAGGGGTGAATCACCCCTCCACTTT. The entire variable domain, with the rest obtained from reference TRBV29-1 and TRBJ1-6, is as follows: SAVISQKPSRDICQRGTSLTIQCQVDSQVTMMFWYRQQPGQSLTLIATANQGSEATYESGFVIDKFPISRPNLTFSTLTVSNMSPEDSSIYLCSVRDRGESPLHFGNGTRLTVT.

The chain is built from TRBV2 and TRBJ2-2; D may be TRBD1 (5 bases). The CDR3 is 16 residues long. V was cut by 6 bases and J by 3 bases, with 17 bases left in between. Germline values: CDR1 SNHLY, CDR2 FYNNEI. The CDR3 spells CASSFFYRSYTGELFF. The CDR3 DNA is TGTGCCAGCAGCTTCTTCTACAGGAGTTACACCGGGGAGCTGTTTTTT. Complete variable domain (other parts from reference TRBV2 and TRBJ2-2): EPEVTQTPSHQVTQMGQEVILRCVPISNHLYFYWYRQILGQKVEFLVSFYNNEISEKSEIFDDQFSVERPDGSNFTLKIRSTKLEDSAMYFCASSFFYRSYTGELFFGEGSRLTVL.

For the CDR3, the DNA is TGTGCCAGCAGCCAGATAGACCTCAGGGGCTACACCTTC. Encoded protein: CASSQIDLRGYTF. The chain has TRBV27 and TRBJ1-2; no reliable D call. Trimming removed 6 bases at V and 8 bases at J, with 16 bases between. This CDR3 is built from 13 residues. Germline V CDR1 and CDR2: MNHEY, SMNVEV (reference sequence).

J is TRBJ1-6 and V is TRBV28; TRBD1 matches at 9 bases. Unmatched junction bases numbered 6, after V lost 6 bases and J lost 6 bases. In germline, CDR1 is MDHEN, CDR2 SYDVKM. This CDR3 has 15 amino acids. Here the CDR3 reads CASSSPGQGNSPLHF. The CDR3 DNA sequence: TGTGCCAGCAGCTCTCCGGGACAGGGTAATTCACCCCTCCACTTT.

Comments on this clonotype: The CDR3 carries no conserved terminal phenylalanine or tryptophan, so it likely arises from a read error. No DNA is shown, since the ends of the CDR3 on it are uncertain; the CDR3 is the one TCRdb lists. This chain links TRBV28 with TRBJ2-5; the table's D call, TRBD1, has no DNA check behind it. The CDR3 totals 12 residues, both ends included. CDR1 and CDR2 (germline): MDHEN, SYDVKM. The CDR3 sequence: CASSLGETARFY.

V and J are TRBV29-1 and TRBJ2-1; D tentatively reads TRBD1 or TRBD2 (5 bases each). The CDR3 sequence is 13 residues long. CDR1 is SQVTM and CDR2 is ANQGSEA in the germline V gene. With 5 bases removed from V and 5 bases from J, the gap between germline ends came to 13 bases. The CDR3 nucleotides read TGCAGCGTTTTCGGGGCCTGGGACAATGAGCAGTTCTTC. It encodes CSVFGAWDNEQFF.

The chain couples TRBV2 to TRBJ1-1; D is uncertain. The V end was cut by 7 bases, the J end by 0 bases, with 12 bases between. From germline, CDR1 is SNHLY and CDR2 FYNNEI. The CDR3 is 14 amino acids. CDR3 region: CASTVGWMNTEAFF. CDR3 in DNA: TGTGCCAGCACCGTAGGGTGGATGAACACTGAAGCTTTCTTT.

This clonotype was seen repeatedly, ten times or more. V usage is TRBV7-8 and J usage is TRBJ1-2; 10 bases map to TRBD1. The germline V gene encodes CDR1 SGHVS and CDR2 FQNEAQ. The trim removed 5 bases at V and 4 bases at J, leaving 7 bases unmatched. The CDR3 spans 15 residues. CDR3 loop: CASSMTGGAGYGYTF. Written as DNA, the CDR3 is TGTGCCAGCAGCATGACAGGGGGCGCCGGCTATGGCTACACCTTC.

V gene TRBV5-1 combines with J gene TRBJ1-1, with TRBD1 matching over 8 bases. V lost 2 bases and J lost 6; bases outside the gene matches: 9. CDR3 length: 15 amino acids. The V gene's germline CDR1 is SGHRS and CDR2 YFSETQ. In DNA, the CDR3 is TGCGCCAGCAGCTTCCAGGGACAGGAGGGGGCTGAAGCTTTCTTT. Translated: CASSFQGQEGAEAFF.

This clonotype was counted only a few times. The rearrangement uses TRBV6-1 and TRBJ1-4; D is perhaps TRBD1 (5 bases). CDR3 length equals 16 residues. V shed 3 bases and J shed 5 bases, with 16 bases lying between them. Germline CDR1 and CDR2: MNHNS and SASEGT. The CDR3 coding sequence is TGTGCCAGCAGTGAGCAAGGGACGTTTCTGAATGAAAAACTGTTTTTT. It translates to CASSEQGTFLNEKLFF.

The sample holds a few counts of this clonotype. The chain couples TRBV12-3 or TRBV12-4 to TRBJ2-7; TRBD1 agrees at 8 bases. This CDR3 is built from 15 residues. J was trimmed by 3 bases and V by 6 bases; bases with no gene match: 10. CDR3 residues: CASSYGTGYVYEQYF. The CDR3 DNA sequence: TGTGCCAGCAGCTATGGGACAGGTTATGTCTACGAGCAGTACTTC.